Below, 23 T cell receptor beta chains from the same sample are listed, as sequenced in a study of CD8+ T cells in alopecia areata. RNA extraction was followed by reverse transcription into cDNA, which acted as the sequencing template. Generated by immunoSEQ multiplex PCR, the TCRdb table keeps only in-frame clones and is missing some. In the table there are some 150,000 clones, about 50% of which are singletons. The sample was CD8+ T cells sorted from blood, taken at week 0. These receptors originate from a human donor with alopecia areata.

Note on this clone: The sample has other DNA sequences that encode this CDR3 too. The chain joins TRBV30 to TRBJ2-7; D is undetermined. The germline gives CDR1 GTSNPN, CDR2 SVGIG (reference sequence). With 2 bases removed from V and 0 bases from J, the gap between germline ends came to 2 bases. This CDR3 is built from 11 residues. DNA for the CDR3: TGTGCCTGGAGTCTCTCCTACGAGCAGTACTTC. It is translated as CAWSLSYEQYF.

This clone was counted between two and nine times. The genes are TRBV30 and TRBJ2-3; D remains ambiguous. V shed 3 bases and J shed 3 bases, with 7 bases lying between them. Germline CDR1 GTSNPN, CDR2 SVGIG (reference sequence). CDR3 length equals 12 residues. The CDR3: CAWRIQTDTQYF. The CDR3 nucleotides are TGTGCCTGGAGAATACAAACAGATACGCAGTATTTT.

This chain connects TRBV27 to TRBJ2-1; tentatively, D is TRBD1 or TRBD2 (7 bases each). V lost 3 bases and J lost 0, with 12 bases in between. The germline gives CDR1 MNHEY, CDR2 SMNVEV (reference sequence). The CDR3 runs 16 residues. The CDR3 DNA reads TGTGCCAGCAGTTTGGGAGGGGGCCGCTCCTACAATGAGCAGTTCTTC. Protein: CASSLGGGRSYNEQFF.

The CDR3 here is CASSLEKTLDTQYF. The CDR3 DNA reads as TGTGCCAGCAGCCTTGAAAAGACATTGGATACGCAGTATTTT. The rearrangement joins TRBV7-2 to TRBJ2-3, with D unclear. Germline CDR1 and CDR2: SGHTA and FQGNSA. This CDR3 contains 14 residues. V was shortened by 5 bases and J by 6 bases, with 15 bases between the two germline ends.

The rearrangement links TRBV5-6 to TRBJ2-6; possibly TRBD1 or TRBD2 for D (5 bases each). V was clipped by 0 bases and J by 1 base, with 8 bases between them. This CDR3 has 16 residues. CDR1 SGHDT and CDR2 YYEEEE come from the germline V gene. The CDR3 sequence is CASSLGDLSGANVLTF. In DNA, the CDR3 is TGTGCCAGCAGCTTGGGGGACCTTTCTGGGGCCAACGTCCTGACTTTC.

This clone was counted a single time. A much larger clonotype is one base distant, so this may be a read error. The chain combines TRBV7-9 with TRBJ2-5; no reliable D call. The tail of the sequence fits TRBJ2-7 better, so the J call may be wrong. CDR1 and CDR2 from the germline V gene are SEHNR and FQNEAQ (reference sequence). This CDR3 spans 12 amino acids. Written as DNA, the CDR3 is TGTGCCAGCAGCTTAGGGGCCTACGAGCAGTACTTC. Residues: CASSLGAYEQYF.

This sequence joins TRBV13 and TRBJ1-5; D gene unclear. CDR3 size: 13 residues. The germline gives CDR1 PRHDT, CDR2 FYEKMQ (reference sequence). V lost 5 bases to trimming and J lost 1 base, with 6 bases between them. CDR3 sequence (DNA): TGTGCCAGCAGCCGATCGAGCAATCAGCCCCAGCATTTT. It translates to CASSRSSNQPQHF. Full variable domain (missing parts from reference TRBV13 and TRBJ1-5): AAGVIQSPRHLIKEKRETATLKCYPIPRHDTVYWYQQGPGQDPQFLISFYEKMQSDKGSIPDRFSAQQFSDYHSELNMSSLELGDSALYFCASSRSSNQPQHFGDGTRLSIL.

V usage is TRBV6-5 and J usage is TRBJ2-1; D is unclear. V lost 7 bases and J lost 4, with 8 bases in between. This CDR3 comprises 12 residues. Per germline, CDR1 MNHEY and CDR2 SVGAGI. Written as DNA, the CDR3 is TGTGCCAGCAATAGGCCTTACAATGAGCAGTTCTTC. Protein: CASNRPYNEQFF.

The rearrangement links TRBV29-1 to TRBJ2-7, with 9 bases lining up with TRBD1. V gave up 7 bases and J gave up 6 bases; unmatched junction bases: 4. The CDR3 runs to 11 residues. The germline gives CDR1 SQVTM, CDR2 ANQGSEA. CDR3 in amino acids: CSAIQGAEQYF. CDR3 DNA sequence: TGCAGCGCGATACAGGGGGCCGAGCAGTACTTC.

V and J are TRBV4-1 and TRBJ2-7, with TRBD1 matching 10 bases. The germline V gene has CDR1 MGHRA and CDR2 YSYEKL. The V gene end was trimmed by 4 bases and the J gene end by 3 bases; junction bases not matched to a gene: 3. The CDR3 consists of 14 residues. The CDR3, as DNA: TGCGCCAGCAGCCCCGGGACAGGGGACTACGAGCAGTACTTC. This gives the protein CASSPGTGDYEQYF.

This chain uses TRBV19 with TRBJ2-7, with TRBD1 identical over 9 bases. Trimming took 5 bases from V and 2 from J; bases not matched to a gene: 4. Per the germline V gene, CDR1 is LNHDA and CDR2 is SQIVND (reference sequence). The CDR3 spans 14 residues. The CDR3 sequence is CASSAGTGPYEQYF. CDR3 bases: TGTGCCAGTAGTGCAGGGACAGGGCCCTACGAGCAGTACTTC.

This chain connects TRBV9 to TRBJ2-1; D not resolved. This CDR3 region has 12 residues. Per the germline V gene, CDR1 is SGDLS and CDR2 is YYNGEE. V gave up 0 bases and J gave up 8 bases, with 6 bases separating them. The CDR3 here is CASSVVGDEQFF. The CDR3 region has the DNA TGTGCCAGCAGCGTAGTGGGTGATGAGCAGTTCTTC. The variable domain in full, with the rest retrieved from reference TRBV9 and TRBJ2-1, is DSGVTQTPKHLITATGQRVTLRCSPRSGDLSVYWYQQSLDQGLQFLIQYYNGEERAKGNILERFSAQQFPDLHSELNLSSLELGDSALYFCASSVVGDEQFFGPGTRLTVL.

CDR3 coding DNA: TGTGCCAGCAGCCCAGGGGCCGACAGGGCCAACTATGGCTACACCTTC. This encodes CASSPGADRANYGYTF. The chain recombines TRBV5-6 with TRBJ1-2; the match to TRBD1 covers 7 bases. The V segment lost 4 bases and the J segment 2 bases; nucleotides outside the gene matches: 11. CDR1 SGHDT and CDR2 YYEEEE come from the germline V gene. This CDR3 has 16 residues.

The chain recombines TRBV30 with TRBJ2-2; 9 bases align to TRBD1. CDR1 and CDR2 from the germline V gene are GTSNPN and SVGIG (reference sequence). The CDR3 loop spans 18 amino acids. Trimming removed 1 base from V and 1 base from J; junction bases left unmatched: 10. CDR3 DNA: TGTGCCTGGAGTGCAAACCACGGGACAGGGCGGAACACCGGGGAGCTGTTTTTT. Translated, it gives CAWSANHGTGRNTGELFF.

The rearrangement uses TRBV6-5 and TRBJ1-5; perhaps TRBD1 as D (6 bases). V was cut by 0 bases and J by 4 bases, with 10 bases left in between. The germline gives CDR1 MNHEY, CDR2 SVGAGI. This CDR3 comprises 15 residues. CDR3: CASSYSGGTNQPQHF. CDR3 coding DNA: TGTGCCAGCAGTTACTCAGGGGGTACAAATCAGCCCCAGCATTTT.

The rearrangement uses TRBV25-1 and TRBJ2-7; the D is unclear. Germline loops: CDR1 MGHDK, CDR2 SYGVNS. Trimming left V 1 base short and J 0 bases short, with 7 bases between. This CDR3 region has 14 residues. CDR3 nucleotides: TGTGCCAGCAGTGAATCGCCAGGCTCCTACGAGCAGTACTTC. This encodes CASSESPGSYEQYF.

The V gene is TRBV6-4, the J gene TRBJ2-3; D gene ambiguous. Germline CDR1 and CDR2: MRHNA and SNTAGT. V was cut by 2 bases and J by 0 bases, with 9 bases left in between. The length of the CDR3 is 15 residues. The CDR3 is CASSDQARSTDTQYF. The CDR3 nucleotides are TGTGCCAGCAGTGACCAAGCGAGAAGCACAGATACGCAGTATTTT.

This chain's CDR3 is CASSLGLAESYNEQFF. For the CDR3, the DNA is TGTGCCAGCAGCTTGGGACTAGCGGAATCCTACAATGAGCAGTTCTTC. The chain recombines TRBV7-2 with TRBJ2-1, with 11 bases matching TRBD2. The V gene end was trimmed by 3 bases and the J gene end by 1 base; junction bases not matched to a gene: 2. Germline assignment: CDR1 SGHTA and CDR2 FQGNSA. The CDR3 extends over 16 amino acids. Combining the CDR3 with reference TRBV7-2 and TRBJ2-1 gives the whole variable domain GAGVSQSPSNKVTEKGKDVELRCDPISGHTALYWYRQSLGQGLEFLIYFQGNSAPDKSGLPSDRFSAERTGGSVSTLTIQRTQQEDSAVYLCASSLGLAESYNEQFFGPGTRLTVL.

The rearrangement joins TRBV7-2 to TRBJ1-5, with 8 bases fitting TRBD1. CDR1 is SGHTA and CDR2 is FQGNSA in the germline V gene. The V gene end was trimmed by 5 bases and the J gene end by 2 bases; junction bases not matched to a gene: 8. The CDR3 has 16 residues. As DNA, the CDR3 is TGTGCCAGCAGCCTATCTGGACAGGGTGGCAATCAGCCCCAGCATTTT. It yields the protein CASSLSGQGGNQPQHF.

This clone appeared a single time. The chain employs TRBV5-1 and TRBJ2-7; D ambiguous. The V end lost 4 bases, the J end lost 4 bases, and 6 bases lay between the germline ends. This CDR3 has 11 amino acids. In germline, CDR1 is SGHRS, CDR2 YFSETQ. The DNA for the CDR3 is TGCGCCAGCAGCGGGAATTACGAGCAGTACTTC. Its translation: CASSGNYEQYF.

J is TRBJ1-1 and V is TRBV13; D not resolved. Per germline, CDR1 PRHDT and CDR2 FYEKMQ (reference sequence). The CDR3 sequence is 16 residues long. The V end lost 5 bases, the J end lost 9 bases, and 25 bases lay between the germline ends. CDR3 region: CASSRREAGHAGKAFF. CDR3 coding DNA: TGTGCCAGCAGCCGGAGGGAGGCAGGTCATGCGGGAAAAGCTTTCTTT.

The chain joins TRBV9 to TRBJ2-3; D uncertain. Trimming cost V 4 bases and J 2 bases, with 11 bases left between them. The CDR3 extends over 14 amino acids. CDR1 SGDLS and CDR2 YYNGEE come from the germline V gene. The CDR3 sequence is CASSPIRNTDTQYF. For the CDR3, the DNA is TGTGCCAGCAGCCCCATACGAAACACAGATACGCAGTATTTT. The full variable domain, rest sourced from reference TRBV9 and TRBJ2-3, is DSGVTQTPKHLITATGQRVTLRCSPRSGDLSVYWYQQSLDQGLQFLIQYYNGEERAKGNILERFSAQQFPDLHSELNLSSLELGDSALYFCASSPIRNTDTQYFGPGTRLTVL.

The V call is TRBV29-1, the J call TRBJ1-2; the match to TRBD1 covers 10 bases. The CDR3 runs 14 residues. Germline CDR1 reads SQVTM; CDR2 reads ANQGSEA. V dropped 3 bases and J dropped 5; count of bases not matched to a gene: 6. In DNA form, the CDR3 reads TGCAGCGTTGATGCCGGGACAGGGGTTTATGGCTACACCTTC. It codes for CSVDAGTGVYGYTF.